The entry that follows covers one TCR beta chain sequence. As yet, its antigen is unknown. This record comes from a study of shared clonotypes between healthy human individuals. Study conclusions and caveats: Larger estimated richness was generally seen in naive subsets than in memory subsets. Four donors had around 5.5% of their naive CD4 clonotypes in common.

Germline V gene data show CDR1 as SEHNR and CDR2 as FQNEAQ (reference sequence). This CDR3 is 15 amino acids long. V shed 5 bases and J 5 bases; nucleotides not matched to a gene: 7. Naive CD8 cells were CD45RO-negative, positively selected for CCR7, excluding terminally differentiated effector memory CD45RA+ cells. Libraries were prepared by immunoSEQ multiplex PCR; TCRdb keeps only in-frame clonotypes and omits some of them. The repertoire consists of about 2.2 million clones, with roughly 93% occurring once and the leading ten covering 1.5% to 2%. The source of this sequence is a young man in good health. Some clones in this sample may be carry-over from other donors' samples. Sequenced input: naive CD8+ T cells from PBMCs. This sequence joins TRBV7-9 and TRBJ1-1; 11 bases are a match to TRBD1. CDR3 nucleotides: TGTGCCAGCAGCCTCCGGGACAGGGGGAGGACTGAAGCTTTCTTT. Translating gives CASSLRDRGRTEAFF.